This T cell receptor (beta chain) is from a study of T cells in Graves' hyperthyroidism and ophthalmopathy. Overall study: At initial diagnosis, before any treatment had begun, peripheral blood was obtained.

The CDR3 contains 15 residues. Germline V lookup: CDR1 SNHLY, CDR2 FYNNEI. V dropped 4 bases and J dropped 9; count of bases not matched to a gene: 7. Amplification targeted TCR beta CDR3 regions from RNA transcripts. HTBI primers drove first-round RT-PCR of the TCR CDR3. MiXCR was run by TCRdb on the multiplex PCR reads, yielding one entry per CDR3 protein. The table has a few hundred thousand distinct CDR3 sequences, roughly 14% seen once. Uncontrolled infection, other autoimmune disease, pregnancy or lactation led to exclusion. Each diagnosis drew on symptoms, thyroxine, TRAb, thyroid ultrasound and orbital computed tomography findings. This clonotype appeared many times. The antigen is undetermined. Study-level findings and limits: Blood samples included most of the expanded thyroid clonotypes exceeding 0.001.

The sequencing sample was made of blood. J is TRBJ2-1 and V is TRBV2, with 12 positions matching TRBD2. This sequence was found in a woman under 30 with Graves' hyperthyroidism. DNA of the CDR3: TGTGCCAGCAGTGTTGTTCTAGCGGGAGGGTTTGAGCAGTTCTTC. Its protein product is CASSVVLAGGFEQFF.